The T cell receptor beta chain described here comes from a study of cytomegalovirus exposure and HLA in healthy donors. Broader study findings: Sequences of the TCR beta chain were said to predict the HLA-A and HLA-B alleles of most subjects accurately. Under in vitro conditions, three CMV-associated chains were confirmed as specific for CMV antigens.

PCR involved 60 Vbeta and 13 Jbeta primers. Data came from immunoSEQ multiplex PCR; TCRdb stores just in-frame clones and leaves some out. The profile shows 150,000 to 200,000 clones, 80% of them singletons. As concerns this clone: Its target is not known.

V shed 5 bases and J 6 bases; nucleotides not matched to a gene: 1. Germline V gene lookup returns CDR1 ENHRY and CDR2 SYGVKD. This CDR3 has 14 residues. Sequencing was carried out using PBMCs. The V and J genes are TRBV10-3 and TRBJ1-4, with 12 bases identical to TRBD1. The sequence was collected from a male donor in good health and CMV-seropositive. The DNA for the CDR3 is TGTGCCATCAGTCGGGACAGGGGGCATGAAAAACTGTTTTTT. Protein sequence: CAISRDRGHEKLFF.